These 24 T cell receptor beta chains share one sample of origin, sequenced in a study of T cells in Graves' hyperthyroidism and ophthalmopathy. What was amplified from RNA transcripts were TCR beta CDR3 regions. The HTBI primer set was used in a first-round RT-PCR of the TCR CDR3. Via MiXCR, TCRdb re-called the multiplex PCR reads, giving one row per CDR3 protein. Of a few hundred thousand distinct CDR3 sequences in the sample, 15% to 19% are singletons; the top ten hold over 7.5%. The specimen sequenced was blood. These receptors originate from a young woman with Graves' hyperthyroidism.

This clonotype was seen many times. J is TRBJ2-7 and V is TRBV10-2, with 8 bases that match TRBD2. There are 14 residues in the CDR3. Germline CDR1 is WSHSY and CDR2 is SAAADI. The trim removed 3 bases at V and 2 bases at J, leaving 3 bases unmatched. The CDR3 region is CASSDAGGPYEQYF. The CDR3 bases are TGCGCCAGCAGTGACGCGGGGGGCCCCTACGAGCAGTACTTC.

Details on this clonotype: Since a much larger clone is just one base distant, this may be a read error. V gene TRBV18 combines with J gene TRBJ2-1; D assignment may be TRBD1 or TRBD2 (5 bases each). The CDR3 sequence is 13 residues long. The V gene's germline CDR1 is KGHSH and CDR2 LQKENI. CDR3 region: CAGSSVEGHEQFF. CDR3 DNA sequence: TGTGCCGGCTCATCGGTTGAGGGGCATGAGCAGTTCTTC.

The table lists this clonotype with many counts. The chain is built from TRBV11-2 and TRBJ2-1, with D tentatively TRBD2 (6 bases). Germline values: CDR1 SGHAT, CDR2 FQNNGV. V lost 7 bases and J lost 7, with 23 bases in between. The CDR3 length is 16 residues. CDR3 protein: CASTHWVGRGMNEQFF. CDR3 sequence (DNA): TGTGCCAGCACCCATTGGGTGGGCCGGGGGATGAATGAGCAGTTCTTC.

This clonotype was picked up many times. The chain is built from TRBV2 and TRBJ2-7; 7 bases are shared with TRBD2. V was pared by 6 bases and J by 6 bases, with 8 bases of the junction left unmatched. Germline V gene sequence: CDR1 SNHLY, CDR2 FYNNEI. This CDR3 comprises 13 residues. The CDR3 protein is CASRGGARGEQYF. The CDR3 DNA follows: TGTGCCAGCAGGGGAGGGGCGAGAGGCGAGCAGTACTTC.

This clonotype was seen ten or more times. The chain couples TRBV19 to TRBJ2-7; 7 bases fit TRBD1. Trimming took 4 bases from V and 2 from J; bases not matched to a gene: 2. Germline CDR1 and CDR2: LNHDA and SQIVND (reference sequence). The CDR3 is 13 amino acids. For the CDR3, the DNA is TGTGCCAGTAGTAAGGGGGCGACCTACGAGCAGTACTTC. Translated, it gives CASSKGATYEQYF.

The V and J genes are TRBV27 and TRBJ1-5; D is perhaps TRBD1 (6 bases). V was pared by 4 bases and J by 6 bases, with 19 bases between. This CDR3 contains 16 residues. CDR1 is MNHEY, CDR2 SMNVEV, per germline (reference sequence). The CDR3 sequence: CASSSRLGGARQPQHF. The CDR3 bases are TGTGCCAGCAGTTCCCGGCTGGGGGGGGCGCGTCAGCCCCAGCATTTT.

The chain employs TRBV5-6 and TRBJ2-1; D remains unclear. Trimming left V 2 bases short and J 8 bases short, with 8 bases between. The CDR3 covers 12 residues. CDR1 SGHDT and CDR2 YYEEEE come from the germline V gene. CDR3 in amino acids: CASSFRFDEQFF. For the CDR3, the DNA is TGTGCCAGCAGCTTTCGCTTCGATGAGCAGTTCTTC.

This clonotype was counted only a few times. The chain employs TRBV4-1 and TRBJ2-1; a possible D gene is TRBD1 (5 bases). The V and J ends lost 3 bases and 0 bases respectively, with 15 bases between them. This CDR3 is 17 amino acids long. The germline V gene has CDR1 MGHRA and CDR2 YSYEKL. The CDR3 spells CASSHSSGLSSYNEQFF. The CDR3 nucleotides read TGCGCCAGCAGCCACTCTTCAGGGCTGAGCTCCTACAATGAGCAGTTCTTC.

The chain is built from TRBV30 and TRBJ1-6, with D possibly being TRBD1 (6 bases). The CDR3 covers 17 residues. Trimming pared 3 bases from V and 0 bases from J, leaving 15 bases between. Germline CDR1 reads GTSNPN; CDR2 reads SVGIG (reference sequence). CDR3 region: CAWREPRGSSYNSPLHF. As DNA, the CDR3 is TGTGCCTGGAGAGAGCCGAGGGGGAGCTCCTATAATTCACCCCTCCACTTT.

The chain links TRBV3-1 to TRBJ2-7, with 8 bases lining up with TRBD1. The CDR3 has 18 amino acids. Germline CDR1 reads LGHDT; CDR2 reads YNNKEL (reference sequence). V was clipped by 2 bases and J by 4 bases; unmatched bases: 16. CDR3 nucleotides: TGTGCCAGCAGCCAATCGGGACAGGTCATACCACGAACATACGAGCAGTACTTC. This codes for CASSQSGQVIPRTYEQYF.

Details on this clonotype: A read error may explain this, as a much larger clone is one base away. The rearrangement joins TRBV18 to TRBJ1-1; D may be TRBD1 (5 bases). V lost 4 bases and J 3 bases, leaving 15 bases between the germline ends. The V gene's germline CDR1 is KGHSH and CDR2 LQKENI. CDR3 length: 15 amino acids. The CDR3 loop reads CASSLGPYGDTEAFF. CDR3 bases: TGTGCCAGCTCACTGGGGCCTTACGGGGACACTGAAGCTTTCTTT.

This clonotype was detected many times. The rearrangement uses TRBV11-2 and TRBJ2-7, with D unclear. The germline V gene encodes CDR1 SGHAT and CDR2 FQNNGV. CDR3 length equals 14 residues. The V end lost 5 bases, the J end lost 3 bases, and 14 bases lay between the germline ends. This CDR3 is CASSQDLILYEQYF. CDR3 nucleotides: TGTGCCAGCAGCCAGGACCTTATCCTCTACGAGCAGTACTTC. The full variable domain, completed using reference TRBV11-2 and TRBJ2-7, is EAGVAQSPRYKIIEKRQSVAFWCNPISGHATLYWYQQILGQGPKLLIQFQNNGVVDDSQLPKDRFSAERLKGVDSTLKIQPAKLEDSAVYLCASSQDLILYEQYFGPGTRLTVT.

This clonotype was seen at least ten times. The chain carries TRBV27 and TRBJ2-2; 7 bases match TRBD2. The CDR3 runs 16 residues. The germline V gene encodes CDR1 MNHEY and CDR2 SMNVEV (reference sequence). V shed 4 bases and J 4 bases; nucleotides not matched to a gene: 9. The CDR3, as DNA: TGTGCCAGCAGTTCCCGACTAGCAGGAGGCACCGGGGAGCTGTTTTTT. Amino acid sequence: CASSSRLAGGTGELFF.

Many counts were recorded for this clonotype. The chain carries TRBV7-3 and TRBJ2-1; 9 nucleotides agree with TRBD1. Trimming removed 5 bases from V and 3 bases from J; junction bases left unmatched: 5. This CDR3 contains 15 residues. Germline CDR1 reads SGHTA; CDR2 reads FQGTGA. The CDR3 is CASSADRGNYNEQFF. For the CDR3, the DNA is TGTGCCAGCAGCGCAGACAGGGGGAACTACAATGAGCAGTTCTTC.

As for this clonotype: This may be a read error: a much more frequent sequence differs by one nucleotide. The chain is built from TRBV18 and TRBJ1-6; no clear D. The germline V gene encodes CDR1 KGHSH and CDR2 LQKENI. This CDR3 region has 16 residues. CDR3 amino acids: CASSPAKGPYNPPLHF. The CDR3 bases are TGTGCCAGCTCACCAGCCAAAGGACCCTATAATCCACCCCTCCACTTT.

This chain uses TRBV9 with TRBJ2-7, with 7 bases aligning to TRBD1. Losses at the gene ends were 0 bases for V and 0 bases for J; bases not matched to a gene: 6. CDR1 is SGDLS, CDR2 YYNGEE, per germline. This CDR3 spans 16 amino acids. This CDR3 is CASSVGDSYSSYEQYF. Here the CDR3 DNA reads TGTGCCAGCAGCGTAGGGGACAGCTACAGCTCCTACGAGCAGTACTTC.

In its sample, this clonotype was seen many times. The rearrangement uses TRBV7-9 and TRBJ1-1; D is ambiguous. Germline V CDR1 and CDR2: SEHNR, FQNEAQ (reference sequence). The V and J ends lost 1 base and 8 bases respectively, with 11 bases between them. The CDR3 extends over 13 amino acids. DNA of the CDR3: TGTGCCAGCAGCTTAGGAGGTGTACAAGAAGCTTTCTTT. Residues: CASSLGGVQEAFF. The complete variable domain, with remaining parts taken from reference TRBV7-9 and TRBJ1-1, reads DTGVSQNPRHKITKRGQNVTFRCDPISEHNRLYWYRQTLGQGPEFLTYFQNEAQLEKSRLLSDRFSAERPKGSFSTLEIQRTEQGDSAMYLCASSLGGVQEAFFGQGTRLTVV.

This clonotype was detected only a few times. The rearrangement joins TRBV20-1 to TRBJ1-5; 9 bases match TRBD1. V shed 5 bases and J 4 bases; nucleotides not matched to a gene: 9. Germline V CDR1 and CDR2: DFQATT, SNEGSKA (reference sequence). This CDR3 is built from 15 residues. This CDR3 is CSAGGIQGANQPQHF. The CDR3 nucleotides are TGCAGTGCTGGGGGCATACAGGGGGCGAATCAGCCCCAGCATTTT.

The sample holds many counts of this clonotype. The CDR3 loop reads CATSEPLPTYEQYF. The CDR3 region has the DNA TGTGCCACCAGTGAACCCCTACCGACCTACGAGCAGTACTTC. The chain couples TRBV24-1 to TRBJ2-7; the D is unclear. V was trimmed by 4 bases and J by 2 bases, leaving 11 bases between them. In germline, CDR1 is KGHDR, CDR2 SFDVKD. CDR3 size: 14 residues.

This clonotype was recorded at least ten times. The V call is TRBV6-1, the J call TRBJ1-1, with D possibly being TRBD1 (6 bases). Per the germline V gene, CDR1 is MNHNS and CDR2 is SASEGT. The length of the CDR3 is 13 residues. With 5 bases removed from V and 8 bases from J, the gap between germline ends came to 15 bases. For the CDR3, the DNA is TGTGCCAGCAGTTCCAGGGGTGGCGCGGAAGCTTTCTTT. This translates into CASSSRGGAEAFF.

The chain is built from TRBV19 and TRBJ1-1; TRBD1 matches 7 bases. The CDR3 sequence is 15 residues long. The V segment lost 9 bases and the J segment 0 bases; nucleotides outside the gene matches: 10. The germline gives CDR1 LNHDA, CDR2 SQIVND (reference sequence). The CDR3 protein is CASLQGRGLNTEAFF. The CDR3 DNA sequence: TGTGCCAGCTTACAGGGGAGGGGTCTGAACACTGAAGCTTTCTTT.

About this clonotype: Given a much more abundant clone one base away, this may be a read error. The V gene is TRBV3-1, the J gene TRBJ2-3; a possible D gene is TRBD2 (6 bases). The ends were cut back, 8 bases at V and 4 bases at J, with 16 bases in the middle. Germline V gives CDR1 LGHDT, CDR2 YNNKEL (reference sequence). The CDR3 is made up of 14 amino acids. The CDR3 protein is CASGKRDFPDTQYF. CDR3 nucleotide sequence: TGTGCCAGCGGCAAACGGGACTTCCCAGATACGCAGTATTTT.

This sequence joins TRBV12-3 or TRBV12-4 and TRBJ2-2, with 7 bases identical to TRBD2. J lost 5 bases, V lost 11 bases, and 11 bases had no gene match. This CDR3 spans 14 amino acids. The CDR3 DNA reads TGTGCCGGGGGGGGAACGGGCACTACCGGGGAGCTGTTTTTT. Protein: CAGGGTGTTGELFF.

Notes on this clonotype: One base away lies a much larger clone, so this may be a sequencing read error. The V call is TRBV11-3, the J call TRBJ2-4, with D maybe TRBD1 (6 bases). Germline CDR1 reads SGHNT; CDR2 reads YENEEA. The CDR3 length is 16 residues. Trimming took off 0 bases at V and 2 bases at J, with 11 bases between the two ends. The CDR3 DNA reads as TGTGCCAGCAGCTTAGATCCGTGGGGGCCCAAAAACATTCAGTACTTC. Protein sequence: CASSLDPWGPKNIQYF.